Presented here are 4 T cell receptor beta chains from one specimen sequenced in a study of T cells in Graves' hyperthyroidism and ophthalmopathy. Amplified TCR beta CDR3 regions came from RNA transcripts. A first-round RT-PCR of the TCR CDR3 used the HTBI primer set. In TCRdb, the multiplex PCR reads were re-called with MiXCR into one record per CDR3 protein. The table lists hundreds of thousands of distinct CDR3 sequences, approximately 15% of them singletons. Sequenced: blood. Receptor source: a woman aged 25 to 39 with Graves' hyperthyroidism.

This clonotype came up many times. This chain connects TRBV28 to TRBJ2-5; the D is unclear. The germline V gene has CDR1 MDHEN and CDR2 SYDVKM. V was cut by 5 bases and J by 2 bases, with 21 bases left in between. CDR3 size: 17 residues. The CDR3 is CASSLLSLSSGQETQYF. CDR3 bases: TGTGCCAGCAGTCTTTTATCTCTTAGCTCAGGTCAAGAGACCCAGTACTTC.

There are a few counts of this clonotype. The chain carries TRBV19 and TRBJ1-3, with D unclear. This CDR3 spans 13 amino acids. The V gene's germline CDR1 is LNHDA and CDR2 SQIVND (reference sequence). V gave up 8 bases and J gave up 7 bases, with 15 bases separating them. As DNA, the CDR3 is TGTGCCAGTCCGGACCGAGCTCGGAACACCATATATTTT. Translation gives CASPDRARNTIYF.

Regarding this clonotype: Given a much more abundant clone one base away, this may be a read error. The rearrangement joins TRBV30 to TRBJ1-2; D gene unclear. The germline V gene encodes CDR1 GTSNPN and CDR2 SVGIG (reference sequence). CDR3 length: 13 residues. Trimming left V 0 bases short and J 7 bases short, with 12 bases between. CDR3 nucleotide sequence: TGTGCCTGGAGTGTCAGCGAGGCGTCTGGCTACACCTTC. It encodes CAWSVSEASGYTF.

This clonotype was detected ten times or more. CDR3 residues: CASSYRGPQETQYF. In DNA form, the CDR3 reads TGTGCCAGCAGCTACAGGGGTCCCCAAGAGACCCAGTACTTC. The chain recombines TRBV5-4 with TRBJ2-5, with TRBD1 matching 7 bases. CDR1 and CDR2 (germline): SGHNT, YYREEE (reference sequence). The V segment lost 3 bases and the J segment 1 base; nucleotides outside the gene matches: 3. The CDR3 sequence is 14 residues long.